The sequence of this T cell receptor (beta chain) was determined in a study of OX40 agonist ivuxolimab in advanced cancers. The wider study: Antecedent anti-PD-1, anti-PD-L1 or anti-CTLA-4 therapy was permissible, with roughly 36% having received some. Study-wide results and limits: Some nonresponders additionally presented with little normalized T-cell clonal expansion. Partly responding patients at 0.1-3.0 mg/kg showed some of the smallest clonal expansion.

On cycle 4 day 1 and cycle 7 day 1, as well as at baseline, blood was sampled. Repertoires were generated with immunoSEQ multiplex PCR, while TCRdb's copy carries only in-frame clones and drops some. The sample lists under 100,000 clones; more than 80% were seen once. This CDR3 spans 14 amino acids. Germline V CDR1 and CDR2: SGHRS, YFSETQ. V was trimmed by 4 bases and J by 3 bases, leaving 13 bases between them. Concerning this clone: What it binds is unknown.

The clonotype originates from an adult with an advanced solid tumor such as melanoma, head and neck, liver or kidney cancer. The chain uses TRBV5-1 and TRBJ1-2; D ambiguous. Sequenced material: CD4+ or CD8+ T cells sorted from blood, taken in a trial of the OX40 agonist ivuxolimab. The CDR3 DNA follows: TGCGCCAGCAGCCCAGGTTATGGGGACTATGGCTACACCTTC. This encodes CASSPGYGDYGYTF.